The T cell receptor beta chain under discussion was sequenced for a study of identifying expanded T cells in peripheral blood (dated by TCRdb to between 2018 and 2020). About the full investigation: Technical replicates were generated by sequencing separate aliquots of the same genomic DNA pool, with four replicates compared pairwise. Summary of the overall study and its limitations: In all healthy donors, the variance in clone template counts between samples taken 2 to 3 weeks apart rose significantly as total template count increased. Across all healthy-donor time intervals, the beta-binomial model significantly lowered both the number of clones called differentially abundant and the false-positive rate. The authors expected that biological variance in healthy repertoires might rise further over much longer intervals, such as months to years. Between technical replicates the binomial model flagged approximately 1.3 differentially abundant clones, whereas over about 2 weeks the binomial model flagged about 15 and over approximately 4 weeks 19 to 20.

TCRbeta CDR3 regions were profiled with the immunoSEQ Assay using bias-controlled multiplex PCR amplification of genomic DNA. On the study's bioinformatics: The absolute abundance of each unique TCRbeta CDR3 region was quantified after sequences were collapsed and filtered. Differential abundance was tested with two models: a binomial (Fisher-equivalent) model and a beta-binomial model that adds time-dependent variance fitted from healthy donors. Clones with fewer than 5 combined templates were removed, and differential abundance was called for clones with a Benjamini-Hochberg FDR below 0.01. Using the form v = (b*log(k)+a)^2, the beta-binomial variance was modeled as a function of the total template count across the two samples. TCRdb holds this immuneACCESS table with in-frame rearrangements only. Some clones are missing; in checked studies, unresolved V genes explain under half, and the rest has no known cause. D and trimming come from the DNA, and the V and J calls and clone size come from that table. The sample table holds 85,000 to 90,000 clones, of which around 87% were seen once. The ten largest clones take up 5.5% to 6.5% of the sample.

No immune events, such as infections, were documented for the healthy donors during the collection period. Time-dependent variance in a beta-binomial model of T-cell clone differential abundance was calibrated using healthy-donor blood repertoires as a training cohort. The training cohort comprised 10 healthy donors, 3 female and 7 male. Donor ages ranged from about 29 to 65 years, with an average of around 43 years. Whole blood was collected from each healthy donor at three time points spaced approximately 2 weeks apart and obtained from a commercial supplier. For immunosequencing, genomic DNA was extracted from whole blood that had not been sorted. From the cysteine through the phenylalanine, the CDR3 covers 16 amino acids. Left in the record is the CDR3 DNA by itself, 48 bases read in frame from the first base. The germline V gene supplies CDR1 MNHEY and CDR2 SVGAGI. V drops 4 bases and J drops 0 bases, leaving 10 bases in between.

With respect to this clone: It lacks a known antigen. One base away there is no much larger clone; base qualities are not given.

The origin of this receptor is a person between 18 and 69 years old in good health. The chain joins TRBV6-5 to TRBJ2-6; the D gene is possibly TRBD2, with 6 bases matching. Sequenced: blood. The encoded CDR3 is CASSSWGDSGANVLTF. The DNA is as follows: TGTGCCAGCAGTTCATGGGGGGACTCTGGGGCCAACGTCCTGACTTTC.